The T cell receptor (beta chain) described here comes from a study of response to subunit inactivated influenza vaccine. TCRdb ran MiXCR on the RT-PCR reads and lists one entry per CDR3 protein. The sample has around 190,000 distinct CDR3 sequences; 13% to 15% are singletons. Findings of the study overall: Authors suggested that a seasonal influenza vaccination recruits few new T cells each time.

Deletions cut 3 bases from V and 1 base from J, with 9 bases between. The CDR3 spans 14 residues. This clonotype was counted between two and nine times. What it binds is not known. V usage is TRBV12-3 or TRBV12-4 and J usage is TRBJ2-5, with D unresolved. The clonotype comes from a man aged 50 or older who received an inactivated influenza vaccine. The sequencing used CD8+ T cells sorted from PBMCs, collected roughly 5 days after vaccination. The CDR3 nucleotides are TGTGCCAGCAGTTTTTCAGGTTCCCAAGAGACCCAGTACTTC. It specifies CASSFSGSQETQYF.